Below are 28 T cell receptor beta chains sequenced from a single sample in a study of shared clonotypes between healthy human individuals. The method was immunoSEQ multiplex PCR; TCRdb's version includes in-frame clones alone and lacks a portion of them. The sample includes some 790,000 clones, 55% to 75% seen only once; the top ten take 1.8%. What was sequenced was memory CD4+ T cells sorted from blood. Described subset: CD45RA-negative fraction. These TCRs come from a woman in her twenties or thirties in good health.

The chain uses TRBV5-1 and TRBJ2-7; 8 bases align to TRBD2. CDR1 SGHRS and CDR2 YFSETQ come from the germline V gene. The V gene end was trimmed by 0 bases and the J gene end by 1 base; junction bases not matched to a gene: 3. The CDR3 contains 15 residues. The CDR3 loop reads CASSLGTSTSYEQYF. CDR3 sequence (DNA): TGCGCCAGCAGCTTGGGGACTAGCACTTCCTACGAGCAGTACTTC.

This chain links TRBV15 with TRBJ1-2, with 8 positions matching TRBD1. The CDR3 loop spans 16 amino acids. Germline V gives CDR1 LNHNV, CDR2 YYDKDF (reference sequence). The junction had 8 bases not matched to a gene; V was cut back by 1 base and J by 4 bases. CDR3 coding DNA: TGTGCCACCAGCAGAGGGGTGGGACAGGTATTCTATGGCTACACCTTC. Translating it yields CATSRGVGQVFYGYTF. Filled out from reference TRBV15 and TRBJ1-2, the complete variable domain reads DAMVIQNPRYQVTQFGKPVTLSCSQTLNHNVMYWYQQKSSQAPKLLFHYYDKDFNNEADTPDNFQSRRPNTSFCFLDIRSPGLGDTAMYLCATSRGVGQVFYGYTFGSGTRLTVV.

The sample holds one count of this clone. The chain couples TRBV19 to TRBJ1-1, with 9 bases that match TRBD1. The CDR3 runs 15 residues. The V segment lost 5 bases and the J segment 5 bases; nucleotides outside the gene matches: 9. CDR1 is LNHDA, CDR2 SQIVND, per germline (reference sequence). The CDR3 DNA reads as TGTGCCAGTAGTGGCTACAGGGGGCGCGGTACTGAAGCTTTCTTT. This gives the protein CASSGYRGRGTEAFF.

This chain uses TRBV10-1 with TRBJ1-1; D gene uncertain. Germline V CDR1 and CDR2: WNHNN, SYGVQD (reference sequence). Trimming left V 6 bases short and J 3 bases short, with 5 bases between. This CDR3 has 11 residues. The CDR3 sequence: CASSVYTEAFF. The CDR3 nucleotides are TGCGCCAGCAGCGTGTACACTGAAGCTTTCTTT.

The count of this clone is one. In DNA, the CDR3 is TGCGCCAGCAGCTGGGACAGGAACTCCTACAATGAGCAGTTCTTC. The encoded protein is CASSWDRNSYNEQFF. V gene TRBV5-1 combines with J gene TRBJ2-1, with TRBD1 matching over 8 bases. V shed 3 bases, J shed 0 bases, and the junction held 2 bases outside the gene matches. The CDR3 runs to 15 residues. The germline CDR1 and CDR2 sequences are SGHRS and YFSETQ.

The CDR3 sequence: CASSPPYPSGSFNEQFF. DNA for the CDR3: TGTGCCAGCAGCCCACCCTACCCTAGCGGGAGTTTCAATGAGCAGTTCTTC. J is TRBJ2-1 and V is TRBV7-6, with 10 nucleotides matching TRBD2. The CDR3 extends over 17 amino acids. With 5 bases clipped from V and 6 bases from J, the junction kept 13 bases outside the gene matches. Germline V gene lookup returns CDR1 SGHVS and CDR2 FNYEAQ.

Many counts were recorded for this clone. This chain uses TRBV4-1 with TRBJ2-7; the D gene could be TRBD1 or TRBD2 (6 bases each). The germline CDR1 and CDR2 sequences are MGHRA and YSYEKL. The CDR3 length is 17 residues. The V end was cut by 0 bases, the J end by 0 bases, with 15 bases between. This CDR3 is CASSQDRGWGLSYEQYF. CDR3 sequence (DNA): TGCGCCAGCAGCCAAGATCGGGGGTGGGGGCTCTCCTACGAGCAGTACTTC.

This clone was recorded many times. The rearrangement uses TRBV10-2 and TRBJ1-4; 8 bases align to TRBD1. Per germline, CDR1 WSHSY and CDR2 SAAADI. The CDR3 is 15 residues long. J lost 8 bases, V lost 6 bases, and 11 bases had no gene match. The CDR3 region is CASRSGTGRGEKLFF. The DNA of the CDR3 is TGCGCCAGCAGGAGCGGGACAGGCCGCGGGGAAAAACTGTTTTTT.

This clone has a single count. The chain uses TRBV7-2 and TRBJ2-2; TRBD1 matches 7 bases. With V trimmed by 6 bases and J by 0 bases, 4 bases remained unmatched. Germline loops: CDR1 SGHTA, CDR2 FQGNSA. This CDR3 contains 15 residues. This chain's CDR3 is CASRLGQTNTGELFF. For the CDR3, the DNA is TGTGCCAGCAGGTTGGGACAGACGAACACCGGGGAGCTGTTTTTT. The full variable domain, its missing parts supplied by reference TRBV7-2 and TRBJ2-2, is GAGVSQSPSNKVTEKGKDVELRCDPISGHTALYWYRQSLGQGLEFLIYFQGNSAPDKSGLPSDRFSAERTGGSVSTLTIQRTQQEDSAVYLCASRLGQTNTGELFFGEGSRLTVL.

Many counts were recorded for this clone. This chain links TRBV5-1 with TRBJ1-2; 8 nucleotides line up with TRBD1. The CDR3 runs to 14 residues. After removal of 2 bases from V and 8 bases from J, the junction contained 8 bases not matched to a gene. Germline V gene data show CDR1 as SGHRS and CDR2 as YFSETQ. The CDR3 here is CASSLQQGAHGYTF. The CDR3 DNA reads TGCGCCAGCAGCTTACAGCAGGGGGCGCACGGCTACACCTTC. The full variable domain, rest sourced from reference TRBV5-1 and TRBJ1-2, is KAGVTQTPRYLIKTRGQQVTLSCSPISGHRSVSWYQQTPGQGLQFLFEYFSETQRNKGNFPGRFSGRQFSNSRSEMNVSTLELGDSALYLCASSLQQGAHGYTFGSGTRLTVV.

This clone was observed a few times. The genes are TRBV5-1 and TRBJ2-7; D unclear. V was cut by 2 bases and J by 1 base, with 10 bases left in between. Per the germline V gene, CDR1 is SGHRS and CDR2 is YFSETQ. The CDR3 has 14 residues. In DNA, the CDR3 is TGCGCCAGCAGCTTCCAGGTCGGTTCCTACGAGCAGTACTTC. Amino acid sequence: CASSFQVGSYEQYF.

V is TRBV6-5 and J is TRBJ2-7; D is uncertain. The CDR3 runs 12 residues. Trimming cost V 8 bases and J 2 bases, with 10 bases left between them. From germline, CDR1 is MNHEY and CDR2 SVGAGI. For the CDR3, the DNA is TGTGCCAGCGTAGGAAGAACCTACGAGCAGTACTTC. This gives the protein CASVGRTYEQYF.

CDR3 in DNA: TGTGCCAGCAGCTCATCCGGACTAGCTGGGGGAGAGACCCAGTACTTC. Translated: CASSSSGLAGGETQYF. This chain joins TRBV9 and TRBJ2-5; TRBD2 matches 8 bases. This CDR3 contains 16 residues. Germline V gives CDR1 SGDLS, CDR2 YYNGEE. V lost 4 bases, J lost 4 bases, and 12 bases stayed unmatched.

The CDR3 is CASSPIGPPNTEAFF. In DNA, the CDR3 is TGTGCCAGCAGCCCGATCGGACCACCGAACACTGAAGCTTTCTTT. V and J are TRBV9 and TRBJ1-1; no clear D. Looked up from germline, CDR1 is SGDLS and CDR2 is YYNGEE. The CDR3 is 15 amino acids. Trimming took off 4 bases at V and 1 base at J, with 14 bases between the two ends.

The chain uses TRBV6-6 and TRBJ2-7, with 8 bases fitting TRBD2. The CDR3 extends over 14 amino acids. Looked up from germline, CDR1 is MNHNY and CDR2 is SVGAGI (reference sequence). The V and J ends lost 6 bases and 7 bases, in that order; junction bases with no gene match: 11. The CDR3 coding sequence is TGTGCCAGCAGCACCAATCGGGCTAGCGGGGAGCAGTACTTC. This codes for CASSTNRASGEQYF.

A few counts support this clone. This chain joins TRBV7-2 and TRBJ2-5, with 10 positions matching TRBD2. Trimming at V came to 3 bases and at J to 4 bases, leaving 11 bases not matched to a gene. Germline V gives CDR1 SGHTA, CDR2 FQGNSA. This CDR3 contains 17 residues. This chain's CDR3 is CASSLGLAGEGGETQYF. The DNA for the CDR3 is TGTGCCAGCAGCTTGGGGCTAGCGGGAGAAGGAGGAGAGACCCAGTACTTC.

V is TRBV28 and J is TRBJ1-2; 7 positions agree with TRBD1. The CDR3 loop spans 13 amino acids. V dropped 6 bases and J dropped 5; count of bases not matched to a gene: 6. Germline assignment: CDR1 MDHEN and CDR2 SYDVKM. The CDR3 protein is CASSSQGVYGYTF. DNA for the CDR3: TGTGCCAGCAGCAGTCAGGGGGTTTATGGCTACACCTTC.

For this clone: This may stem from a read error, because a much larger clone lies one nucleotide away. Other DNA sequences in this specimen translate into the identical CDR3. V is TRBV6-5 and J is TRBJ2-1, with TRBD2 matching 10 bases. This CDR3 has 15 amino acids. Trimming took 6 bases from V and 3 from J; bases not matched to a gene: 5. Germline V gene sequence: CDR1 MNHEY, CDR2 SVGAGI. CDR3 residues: CASSLSSGSYNEQFF. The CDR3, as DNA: TGTGCCAGCAGCCTATCTAGCGGGAGCTACAATGAGCAGTTCTTC.

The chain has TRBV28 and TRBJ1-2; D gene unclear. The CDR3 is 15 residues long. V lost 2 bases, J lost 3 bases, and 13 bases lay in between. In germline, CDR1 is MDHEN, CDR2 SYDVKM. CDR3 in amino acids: CASSLTHGGDYGYTF. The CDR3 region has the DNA TGTGCCAGCAGTTTAACCCATGGCGGTGACTATGGCTACACCTTC.

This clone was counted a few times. The CDR3 region is CASSLGLAGAEGETQYF. The CDR3, as DNA: TGTGCCAGCAGCTTGGGACTAGCGGGAGCGGAGGGAGAGACCCAGTACTTC. The chain has TRBV7-2 and TRBJ2-5; 14 bases align to TRBD2. The junction had 7 bases not matched to a gene; V was cut back by 3 bases and J by 4 bases. CDR3 size: 17 residues. Germline lookup yields CDR1 SGHTA and CDR2 FQGNSA.

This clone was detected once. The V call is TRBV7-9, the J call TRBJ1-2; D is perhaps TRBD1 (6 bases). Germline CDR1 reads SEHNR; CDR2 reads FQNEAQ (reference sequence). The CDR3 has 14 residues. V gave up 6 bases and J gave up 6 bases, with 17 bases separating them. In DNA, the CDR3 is TGTGCCAGCAGGGGGGCAAGAGGGACAAATGGCTACACCTTC. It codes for CASRGARGTNGYTF. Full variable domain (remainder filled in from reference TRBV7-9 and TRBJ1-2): DTGVSQNPRHKITKRGQNVTFRCDPISEHNRLYWYRQTLGQGPEFLTYFQNEAQLEKSRLLSDRFSAERPKGSFSTLEIQRTEQGDSAMYLCASRGARGTNGYTFGSGTRLTVV.

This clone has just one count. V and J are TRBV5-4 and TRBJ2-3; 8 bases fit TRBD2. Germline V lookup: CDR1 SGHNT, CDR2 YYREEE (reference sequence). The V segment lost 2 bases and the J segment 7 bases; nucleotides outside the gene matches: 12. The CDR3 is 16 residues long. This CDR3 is CASSLRTSPAAHTQYF. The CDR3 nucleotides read TGTGCCAGCAGCTTACGGACTAGCCCAGCGGCCCATACGCAGTATTTT.

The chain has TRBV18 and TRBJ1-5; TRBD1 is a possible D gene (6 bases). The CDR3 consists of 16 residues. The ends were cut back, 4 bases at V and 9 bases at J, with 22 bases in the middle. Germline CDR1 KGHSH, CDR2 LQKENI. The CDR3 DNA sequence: TGTGCCAGCTCACTTGGGCCTACAGGGCTGGGCGGGCCCCAGCATTTT. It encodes CASSLGPTGLGGPQHF. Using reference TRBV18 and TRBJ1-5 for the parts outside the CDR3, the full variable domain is NAGVMQNPRHLVRRRGQEARLRCSPMKGHSHVYWYRQLPEEGLKFMVYLQKENIIDESGMPKERFSAEFPKEGPSILRIQQVVRGDSAAYFCASSLGPTGLGGPQHFGDGTRLSIL.

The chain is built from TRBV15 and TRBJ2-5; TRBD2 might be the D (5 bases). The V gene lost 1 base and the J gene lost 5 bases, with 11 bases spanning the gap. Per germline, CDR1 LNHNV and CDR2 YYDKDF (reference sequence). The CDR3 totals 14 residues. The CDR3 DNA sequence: TGTGCCACCAGCAGAGCTCTAGCTCGGGAGACCCAGTACTTC. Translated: CATSRALARETQYF.

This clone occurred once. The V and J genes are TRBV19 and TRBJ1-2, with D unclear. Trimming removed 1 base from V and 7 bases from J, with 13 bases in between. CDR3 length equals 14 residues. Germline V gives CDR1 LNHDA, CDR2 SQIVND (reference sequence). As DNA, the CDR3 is TGTGCCAGTAGTATAGGAAGGACGTTCGGTGGCTACACCTTC. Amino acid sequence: CASSIGRTFGGYTF.

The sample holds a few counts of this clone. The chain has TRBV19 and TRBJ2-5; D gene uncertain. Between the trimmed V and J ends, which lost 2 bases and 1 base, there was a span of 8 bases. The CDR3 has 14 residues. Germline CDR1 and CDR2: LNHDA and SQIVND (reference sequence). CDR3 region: CASSIFGFQETQYF. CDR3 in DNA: TGTGCCAGTAGTATATTTGGGTTCCAAGAGACCCAGTACTTC.

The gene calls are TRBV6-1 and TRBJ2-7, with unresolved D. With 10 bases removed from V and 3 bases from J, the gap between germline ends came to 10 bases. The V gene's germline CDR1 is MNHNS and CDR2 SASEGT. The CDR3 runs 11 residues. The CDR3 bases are TGTGCCACGGCCTCCCGCTACGAGCAGTACTTC. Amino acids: CATASRYEQYF.

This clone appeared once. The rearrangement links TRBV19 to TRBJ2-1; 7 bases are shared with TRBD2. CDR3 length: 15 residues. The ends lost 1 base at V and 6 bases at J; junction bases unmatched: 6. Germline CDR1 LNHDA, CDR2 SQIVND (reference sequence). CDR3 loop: CASSIGGGSLNEQFF. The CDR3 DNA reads TGTGCCAGTAGTATAGGTGGCGGGAGTCTCAATGAGCAGTTCTTC.